The 13 T cell receptor beta chains given below trace back to one sample, sequenced in a study of blood T cell repertoires in COVID-19. The data were produced by immunoSEQ multiplex PCR, yet TCRdb's version contains in-frame clones alone and is incomplete. The data hold about 480,000 clones, with around 89% observed a single time. Sample: PBMCs or T cells enriched from blood (not recorded which). These TCRs come from a middle-aged woman who had recovered from COVID-19.

This clone appeared once. The chain employs TRBV7-9 and TRBJ2-6; 8 bases match TRBD1. Germline lookup yields CDR1 SEHNR and CDR2 FQNEAQ (reference sequence). The CDR3 has 18 residues. The junction had 8 bases not matched to a gene; V was cut back by 1 base and J by 3 bases. The CDR3 sequence is CASSLGTGYFGGANVLTF. CDR3 nucleotides: TGTGCCAGCAGCTTAGGGACAGGGTATTTTGGTGGGGCCAACGTCCTGACTTTC.

V gene TRBV19 combines with J gene TRBJ1-1; tentative D call: TRBD1 (5 bases). V shed 2 bases and J shed 2 bases, with 9 bases lying between them. Looked up from germline, CDR1 is LNHDA and CDR2 is SQIVND (reference sequence). The CDR3 loop spans 14 amino acids. In DNA, the CDR3 is TGTGCCAGTAGTATACCAGGGCTCAACACTGAAGCTTTCTTT. It codes for CASSIPGLNTEAFF.

CDR3 DNA: TGTGCCAGCTCACTCCGGGTCGTCGATGAGCAGTTCTTC. Its translation: CASSLRVVDEQFF. The chain carries TRBV18 and TRBJ2-1; D gene ambiguous. The CDR3 length is 13 residues. V was pared by 4 bases and J by 8 bases, with 12 bases between. Germline CDR1 reads KGHSH; CDR2 reads LQKENI. Full variable domain (missing parts from reference TRBV18 and TRBJ2-1): NAGVMQNPRHLVRRRGQEARLRCSPMKGHSHVYWYRQLPEEGLKFMVYLQKENIIDESGMPKERFSAEFPKEGPSILRIQQVVRGDSAAYFCASSLRVVDEQFFGPGTRLTVL.

This clone was counted only a few times. The chain is built from TRBV4-1 and TRBJ1-5; the match to TRBD1 covers 10 bases. CDR1 MGHRA and CDR2 YSYEKL come from the germline V gene. Trimming removed 0 bases from V and 2 bases from J; junction bases left unmatched: 13. This CDR3 is built from 20 residues. CDR3 nucleotide sequence: TGCGCCAGCAGCCAAGATCGGGACAGGGGAATTGTCTTTCGCAATCAGCCCCAGCATTTT. Its protein is CASSQDRDRGIVFRNQPQHF.

In its sample, this clone was seen a few times. The chain has TRBV12-3 or TRBV12-4 and TRBJ1-2, with D possibly being TRBD1 (5 bases). The ends were cut back, 7 bases at V and 3 bases at J, with 12 bases in the middle. CDR3 length: 13 residues. CDR3 bases: TGTGCCAGCACCCAGGGAGGGTACTATGGCTACACCTTC. Translated, it gives CASTQGGYYGYTF.

The chain joins TRBV5-4 to TRBJ1-6, with D perhaps matching TRBD1 (6 bases). This CDR3 is built from 15 residues. The V gene lost 0 bases and the J gene lost 5 bases, with 9 bases spanning the gap. The germline gives CDR1 SGHNT, CDR2 YYREEE (reference sequence). The CDR3 protein is CASSLVKGDNSPLHF. CDR3 DNA sequence: TGTGCCAGCAGCTTGGTCAAGGGGGATAATTCACCCCTCCACTTT.

In this sample, this clone turned up once. This chain connects TRBV19 to TRBJ2-7; 8 bases fit TRBD2. The V gene end was trimmed by 3 bases and the J gene end by 1 base; junction bases not matched to a gene: 2. Germline V CDR1 and CDR2: LNHDA, SQIVND (reference sequence). The CDR3 is 14 residues long. CDR3 DNA: TGTGCCAGTAGTATGTCTAGCGGGTCCTACGAGCAGTACTTC. Translation gives CASSMSSGSYEQYF.

This chain joins TRBV5-4 and TRBJ2-7, with 10 bases identical to TRBD2. Germline assignment: CDR1 SGHNT and CDR2 YYREEE (reference sequence). CDR3 length: 16 amino acids. The V segment lost 4 bases and the J segment 2 bases; nucleotides outside the gene matches: 9. CDR3 sequence reads: CASSLLAGGSAYEQYF. The CDR3 nucleotides are TGTGCCAGCAGCCTCTTAGCGGGAGGAAGCGCCTACGAGCAGTACTTC.

The rearrangement uses TRBV7-6 and TRBJ2-3; D is ambiguous. The CDR3 has 12 amino acids. Germline loops: CDR1 SGHVS, CDR2 FNYEAQ. Trimming shortened V by 3 bases and J by 3 bases, and 4 bases separated the two germline ends. The CDR3 DNA is TGTGCCAGCAGCTTTCGTACAGATACGCAGTATTTT. The encoded protein is CASSFRTDTQYF.

The chain uses TRBV9 and TRBJ1-2; D is undetermined. The CDR3 length is 15 residues. CDR1 is SGDLS and CDR2 is YYNGEE in the germline V gene. Trimming pared 4 bases from V and 2 bases from J, leaving 15 bases between. CDR3 sequence reads: CASSPTFDGNYGYTF. CDR3 DNA: TGTGCCAGCAGCCCTACCTTCGACGGGAACTATGGCTACACCTTC. Looking up the rest from reference TRBV9 and TRBJ1-2 gives the full variable domain: DSGVTQTPKHLITATGQRVTLRCSPRSGDLSVYWYQQSLDQGLQFLIQYYNGEERAKGNILERFSAQQFPDLHSELNLSSLELGDSALYFCASSPTFDGNYGYTFGSGTRLTVV.

The chain has TRBV3-1 (or the pseudogene TRBV3-2) and TRBJ2-1; 10 positions match TRBD2. Trimming at V came to 5 bases and at J to 5 bases, leaving 3 bases not matched to a gene. Per the germline V gene, CDR1 is LGHDT and CDR2 is YNNKEL (reference sequence). The CDR3 is made up of 14 amino acids. The chain's CDR3 is CASSFGLADNEQFF. The CDR3 DNA reads as TGTGCCAGCAGCTTCGGACTAGCGGACAATGAGCAGTTCTTC.

The chain is built from TRBV6-1 and TRBJ2-7; tentatively, D is TRBD2 (5 bases). The CDR3 has 16 residues. Germline-derived CDR1 and CDR2 are MNHNS and SASEGT. Trimming stripped 0 bases from V and 0 bases from J, with 12 bases between. The DNA of the CDR3 is TGTGCCAGCAGTGAAGCGCTAGGACTGTCCTCCTACGAGCAGTACTTC. Protein sequence: CASSEALGLSSYEQYF.

The CDR3 loop reads CASSRGGTTNEKLFF. The CDR3 DNA reads as TGTGCCAGTAGTCGGGGGGGGACAACTAATGAAAAACTGTTTTTT. The chain joins TRBV19 to TRBJ1-4, with D perhaps TRBD1 (5 bases). Germline V gene sequence: CDR1 LNHDA, CDR2 SQIVND (reference sequence). V shed 5 bases and J shed 0 bases, with 10 bases lying between them. The length of the CDR3 is 15 residues.